This TCR beta chain was identified during a study of beta chain features in type 1 diabetes. Findings and limits, study-wide: The naive, central memory and Treg TCRB repertoires of patients appeared to be more similar to one another than those of healthy donors. cDNA-based reads could over-represent cells with high TCR expression.

The CDR3 has 13 residues. The germline CDR1 and CDR2 sequences are SQVTM and ANQGSEA. Deletions cut 7 bases from V and 1 base from J, with 12 bases between. By way of CD45RO/CCR7/CD25/CD127/CD95/CD27, the CD4+ regulatory, stem cell-like memory, central memory and naive cells were sorted. Notes on this clone: As yet, its antigen is unknown.

Expressed TCRB transcripts were sequenced after all isolated RNA was converted to cDNA. The assay was immunoSEQ multiplex PCR, and TCRdb's table has in-frame clones only and misses some. The repertoire includes under 350,000 clones, under 8.5% of them detected once, and 0.9% to 1.2% sits in the top ten. Sequences were obtained from central memory CD4+ T cells from blood. The sequence was collected from a woman between 18 and 29 years old in good health. The chain uses TRBV29-1 and TRBJ2-3; D is unresolved. The CDR3 sequence: CSAKVGGTDTQYF. The CDR3 DNA is TGCAGCGCCAAAGTTGGGGGCACAGATACGCAGTATTTT.